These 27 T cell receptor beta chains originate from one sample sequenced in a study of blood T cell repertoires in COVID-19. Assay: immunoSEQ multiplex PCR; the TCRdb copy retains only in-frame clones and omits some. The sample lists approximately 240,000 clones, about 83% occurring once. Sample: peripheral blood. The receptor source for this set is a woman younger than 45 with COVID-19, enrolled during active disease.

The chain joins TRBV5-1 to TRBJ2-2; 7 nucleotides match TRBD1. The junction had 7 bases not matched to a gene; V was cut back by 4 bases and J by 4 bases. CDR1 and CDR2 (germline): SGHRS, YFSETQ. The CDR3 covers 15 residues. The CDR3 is CASSRETGATGELFF. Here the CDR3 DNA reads TGCGCCAGCAGCCGAGAAACAGGGGCCACCGGGGAGCTGTTTTTT.

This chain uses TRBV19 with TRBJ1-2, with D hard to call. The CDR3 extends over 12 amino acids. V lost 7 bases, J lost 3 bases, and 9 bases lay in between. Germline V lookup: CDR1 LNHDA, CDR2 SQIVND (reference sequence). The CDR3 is CASNNPDYGYTF. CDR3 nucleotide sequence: TGTGCCAGTAATAACCCGGACTATGGCTACACCTTC.

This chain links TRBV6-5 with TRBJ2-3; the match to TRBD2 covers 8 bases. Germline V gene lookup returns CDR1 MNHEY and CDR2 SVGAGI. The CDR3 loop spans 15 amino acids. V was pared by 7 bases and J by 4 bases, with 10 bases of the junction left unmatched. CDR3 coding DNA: TGTGCCAGCACCGTGGGACTAGGAAATGCAGATACGCAGTATTTT. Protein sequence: CASTVGLGNADTQYF.

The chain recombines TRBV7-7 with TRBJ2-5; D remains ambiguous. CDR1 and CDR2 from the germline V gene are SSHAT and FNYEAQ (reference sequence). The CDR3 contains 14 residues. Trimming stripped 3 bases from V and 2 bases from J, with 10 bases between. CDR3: CASSFSGGQETQYF. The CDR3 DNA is TGTGCCAGCAGCTTTTCGGGTGGACAAGAGACCCAGTACTTC.

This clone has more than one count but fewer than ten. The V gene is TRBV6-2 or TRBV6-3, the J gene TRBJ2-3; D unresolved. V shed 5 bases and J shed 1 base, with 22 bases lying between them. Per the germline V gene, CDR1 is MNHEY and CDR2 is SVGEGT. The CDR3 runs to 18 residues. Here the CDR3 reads CASSQTPGQTSGTDTQYF. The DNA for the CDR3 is TGTGCCAGCAGTCAGACGCCGGGTCAGACTTCGGGCACAGATACGCAGTATTTT.

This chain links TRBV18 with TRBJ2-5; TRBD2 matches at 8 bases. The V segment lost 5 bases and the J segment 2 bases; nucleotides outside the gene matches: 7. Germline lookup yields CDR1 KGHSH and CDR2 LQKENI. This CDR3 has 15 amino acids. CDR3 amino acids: CASSRGAGVQETQYF. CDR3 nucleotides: TGTGCCAGCTCAAGGGGAGCGGGGGTACAAGAGACCCAGTACTTC.

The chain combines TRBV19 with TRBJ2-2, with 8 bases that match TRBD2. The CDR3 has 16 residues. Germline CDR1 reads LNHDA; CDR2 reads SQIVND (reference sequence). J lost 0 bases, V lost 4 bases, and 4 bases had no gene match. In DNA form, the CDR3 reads TGTGCCAGTAGTACTTTAGCGGGGACGAACACCGGGGAGCTGTTTTTT. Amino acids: CASSTLAGTNTGELFF.

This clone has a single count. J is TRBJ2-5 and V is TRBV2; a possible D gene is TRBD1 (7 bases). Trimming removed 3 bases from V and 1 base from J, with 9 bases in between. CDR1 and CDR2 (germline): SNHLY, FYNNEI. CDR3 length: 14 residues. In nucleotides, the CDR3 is TGTGCCAGCAGTGAGCAGGGGGGCCAAGAGACCCAGTACTTC. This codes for CASSEQGGQETQYF.

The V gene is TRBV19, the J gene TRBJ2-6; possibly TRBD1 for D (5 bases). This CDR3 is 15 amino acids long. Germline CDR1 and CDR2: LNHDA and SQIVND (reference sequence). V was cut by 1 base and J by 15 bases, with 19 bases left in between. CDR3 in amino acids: CASSIAGRGGKALTF. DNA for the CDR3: TGTGCCAGTAGTATAGCGGGTAGGGGTGGTAAGGCCCTGACTTTC.

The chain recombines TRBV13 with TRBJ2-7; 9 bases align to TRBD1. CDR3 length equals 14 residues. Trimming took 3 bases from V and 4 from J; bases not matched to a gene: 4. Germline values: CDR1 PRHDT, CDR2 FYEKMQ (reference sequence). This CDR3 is CASSFRDRAYEQYF. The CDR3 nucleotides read TGTGCCAGCAGCTTCCGGGACAGGGCATACGAGCAGTACTTC.

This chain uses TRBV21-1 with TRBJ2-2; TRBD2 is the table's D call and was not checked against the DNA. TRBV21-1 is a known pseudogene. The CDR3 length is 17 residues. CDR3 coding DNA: TGTGCCAGCAGTGGAAGGAGGCGGGGGGTCAAGGCCGGGGAGCTGTTTTTT. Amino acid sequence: CASSGRRRGVKAGELFF.

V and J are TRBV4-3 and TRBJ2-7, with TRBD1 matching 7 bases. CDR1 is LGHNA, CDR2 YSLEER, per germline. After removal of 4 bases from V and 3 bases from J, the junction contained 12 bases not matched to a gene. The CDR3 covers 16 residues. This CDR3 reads CASSPSRQGRLYEQYF. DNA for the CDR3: TGCGCCAGCAGCCCTAGCCGACAGGGAAGGCTCTACGAGCAGTACTTC.

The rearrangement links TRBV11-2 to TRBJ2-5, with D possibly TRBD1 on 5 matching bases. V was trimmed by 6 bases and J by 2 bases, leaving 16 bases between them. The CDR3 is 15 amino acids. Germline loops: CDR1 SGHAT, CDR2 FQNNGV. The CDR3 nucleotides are TGTGCCAGCAGAAACGACAGAGTCCTTCAAGAGACCCAGTACTTC. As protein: CASRNDRVLQETQYF.

The CDR3 nucleotides read TGTGCCAGCAGTTTGGGGGGGACAGGGTTCTTC. Translated, it gives CASSLGGTGFF. The chain carries TRBV12-3 or TRBV12-4 and TRBJ2-1; D may be TRBD1 (8 bases). This CDR3 is 11 amino acids long. The ends were cut back, 3 bases at V and 15 bases at J, with 12 bases in the middle.

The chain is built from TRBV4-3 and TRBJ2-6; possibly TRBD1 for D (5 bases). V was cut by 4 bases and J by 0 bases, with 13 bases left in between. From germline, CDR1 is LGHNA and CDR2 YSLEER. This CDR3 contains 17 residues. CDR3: CASSPGIQGSGANVLTF. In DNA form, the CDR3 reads TGCGCCAGCAGCCCGGGTATCCAGGGCTCTGGGGCCAACGTCCTGACTTTC.

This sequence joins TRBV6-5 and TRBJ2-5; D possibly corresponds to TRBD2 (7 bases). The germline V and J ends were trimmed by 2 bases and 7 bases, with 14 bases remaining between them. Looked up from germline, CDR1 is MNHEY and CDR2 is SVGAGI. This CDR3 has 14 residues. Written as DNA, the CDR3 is TGTGCCAGCAGTTACGTGGGGGAGGGGGGGACCCAGTACTTC. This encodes CASSYVGEGGTQYF.

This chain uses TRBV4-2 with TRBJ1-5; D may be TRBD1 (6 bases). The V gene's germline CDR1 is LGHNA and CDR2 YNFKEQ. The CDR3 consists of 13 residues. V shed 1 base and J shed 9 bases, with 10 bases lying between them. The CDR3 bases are TGTGCCAGCAGCCAAGCCGACAGGAGGCCCCAGCATTTT. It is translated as CASSQADRRPQHF.

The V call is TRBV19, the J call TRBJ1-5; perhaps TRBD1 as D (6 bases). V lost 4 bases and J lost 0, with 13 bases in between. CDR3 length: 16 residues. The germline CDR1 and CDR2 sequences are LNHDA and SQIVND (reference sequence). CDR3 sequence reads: CASSKTGTNSNQPQHF. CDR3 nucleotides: TGTGCCAGTAGTAAAACCGGGACAAATAGCAATCAGCCCCAGCATTTT.

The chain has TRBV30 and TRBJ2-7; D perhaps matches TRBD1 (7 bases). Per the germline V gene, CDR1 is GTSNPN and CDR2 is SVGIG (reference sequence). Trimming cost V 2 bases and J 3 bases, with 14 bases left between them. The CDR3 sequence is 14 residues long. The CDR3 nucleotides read TGTGCCTGGAGTCAGGGGGGACCCATCTACGAGCAGTACTTC. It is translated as CAWSQGGPIYEQYF.

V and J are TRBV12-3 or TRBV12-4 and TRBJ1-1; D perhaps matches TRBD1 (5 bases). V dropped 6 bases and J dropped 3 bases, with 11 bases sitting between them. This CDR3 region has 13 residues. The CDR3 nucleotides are TGTGCCAGCAGACTCTCGGGGGACACTGAAGCTTTCTTT. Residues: CASRLSGDTEAFF.

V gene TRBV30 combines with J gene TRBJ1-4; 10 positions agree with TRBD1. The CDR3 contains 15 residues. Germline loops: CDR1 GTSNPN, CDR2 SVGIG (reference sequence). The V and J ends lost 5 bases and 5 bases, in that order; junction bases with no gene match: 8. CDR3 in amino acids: CAWGGPGQGNEKLFF. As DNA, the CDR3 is TGTGCCTGGGGAGGCCCGGGACAGGGGAATGAAAAACTGTTTTTT.

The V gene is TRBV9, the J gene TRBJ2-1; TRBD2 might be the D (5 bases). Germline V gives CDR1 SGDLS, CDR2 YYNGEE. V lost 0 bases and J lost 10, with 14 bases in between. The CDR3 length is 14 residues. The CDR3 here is CASSVAGLATEQFF. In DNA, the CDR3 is TGTGCCAGCAGCGTAGCTGGGCTAGCAACGGAGCAGTTCTTC.

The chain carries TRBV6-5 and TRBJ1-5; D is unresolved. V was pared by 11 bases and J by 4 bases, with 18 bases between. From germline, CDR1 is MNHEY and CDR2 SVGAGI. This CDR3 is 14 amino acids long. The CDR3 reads CASYRRGSNQPQHF. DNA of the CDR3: TGTGCCTCTTACCGCCGGGGTTCAAATCAGCCCCAGCATTTT.

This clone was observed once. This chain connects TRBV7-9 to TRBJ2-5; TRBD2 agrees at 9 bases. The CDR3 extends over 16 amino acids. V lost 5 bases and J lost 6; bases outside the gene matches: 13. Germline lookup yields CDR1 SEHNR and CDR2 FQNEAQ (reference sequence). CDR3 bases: TGTGCCAGCAGCCCCCAGGTACGCAGCGGGAGGCAGACCCAGTACTTC. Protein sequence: CASSPQVRSGRQTQYF.

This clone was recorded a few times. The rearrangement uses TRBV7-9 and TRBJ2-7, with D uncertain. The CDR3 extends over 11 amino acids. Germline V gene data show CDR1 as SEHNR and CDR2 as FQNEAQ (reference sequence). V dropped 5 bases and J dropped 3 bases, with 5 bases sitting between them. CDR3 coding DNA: TGTGCCAGCAGCACAGACTACGAGCAGTACTTC. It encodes CASSTDYEQYF.

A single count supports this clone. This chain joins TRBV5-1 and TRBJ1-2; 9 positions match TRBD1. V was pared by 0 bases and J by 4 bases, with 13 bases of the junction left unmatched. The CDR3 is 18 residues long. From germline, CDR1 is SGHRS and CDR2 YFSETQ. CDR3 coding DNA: TGCGCCAGCAGCTTGGAAGGTACCGGGACAGGGAGAGGCTATGGCTACACCTTC. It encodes CASSLEGTGTGRGYGYTF.

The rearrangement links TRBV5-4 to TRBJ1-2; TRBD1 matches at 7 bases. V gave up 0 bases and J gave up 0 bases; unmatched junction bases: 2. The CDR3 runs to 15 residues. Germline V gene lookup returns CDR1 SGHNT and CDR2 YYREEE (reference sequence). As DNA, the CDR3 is TGTGCCAGCAGCTTGGAGGGGACAGCTAACTATGGCTACACCTTC. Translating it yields CASSLEGTANYGYTF. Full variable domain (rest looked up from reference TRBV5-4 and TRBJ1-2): ETGVTQSPTHLIKTRGQQVTLRCSSQSGHNTVSWYQQALGQGPQFIFQYYREEENGRGNFPPRFSGLQFPNYSSELNVNALELDDSALYLCASSLEGTANYGYTFGSGTRLTVV.